The TCR beta chain under discussion was sequenced for a study of radiotherapy plus CTLA-4 blockade in lung cancer. Study-level background: The study recorded objective responses in roughly a sixth of patients and disease control in 31%.

Repertoires were generated with immunoSEQ multiplex PCR, while TCRdb's copy carries only in-frame clones and drops some. The sample carries about 99,000 clones, about 86% recorded once. Broader study findings: Early clonal dynamics of blood T cells, together with interferon-beta, were reported as the best response predictor.

On this clone: Its antigen is unidentified.

CDR1 is MNHEY and CDR2 is SVGAGI in the germline V gene. This CDR3 is built from 15 residues. V was shortened by 4 bases and J by 1 base, with 14 bases between the two germline ends. CTLA-4 blockade with ipilimumab, together with focal radiation, was given to patients with chemo-refractory metastatic non-small-cell lung cancer. The sequences come from peripheral blood, collected from a patient treated with radiotherapy plus ipilimumab. The TCR sequence derives from a human donor with non-small cell lung cancer that progressed on radiotherapy plus ipilimumab. The chain employs TRBV6-5 and TRBJ2-7; D is unclear. The CDR3 DNA sequence: TGTGCCAGCAGTTTCACTGCCATTCGATCCTACGAGCAGTACTTC. Its translation is CASSFTAIRSYEQYF.